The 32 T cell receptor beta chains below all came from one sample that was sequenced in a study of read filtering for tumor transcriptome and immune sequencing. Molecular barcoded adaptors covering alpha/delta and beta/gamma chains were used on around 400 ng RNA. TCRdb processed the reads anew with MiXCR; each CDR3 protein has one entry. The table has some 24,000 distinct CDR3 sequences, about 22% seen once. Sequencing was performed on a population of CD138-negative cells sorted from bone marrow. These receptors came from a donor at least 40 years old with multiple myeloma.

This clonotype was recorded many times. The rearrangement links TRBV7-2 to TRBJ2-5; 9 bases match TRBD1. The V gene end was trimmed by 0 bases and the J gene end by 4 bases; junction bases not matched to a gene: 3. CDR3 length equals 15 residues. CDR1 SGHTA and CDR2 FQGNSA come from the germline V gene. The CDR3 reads CASSLADRGGETQYF. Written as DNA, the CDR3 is TGTGCCAGCAGCTTAGCGGACAGGGGTGGAGAGACCCAGTACTTC. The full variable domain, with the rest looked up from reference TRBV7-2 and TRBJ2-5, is GAGVSQSPSNKVTEKGKDVELRCDPISGHTALYWYRQSLGQGLEFLIYFQGNSAPDKSGLPSDRFSAERTGGSVSTLTIQRTQQEDSAVYLCASSLADRGGETQYFGPGTRLLVL.

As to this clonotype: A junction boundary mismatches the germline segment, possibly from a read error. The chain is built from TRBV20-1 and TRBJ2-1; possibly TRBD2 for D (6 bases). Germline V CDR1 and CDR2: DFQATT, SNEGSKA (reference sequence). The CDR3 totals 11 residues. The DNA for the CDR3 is TGTGGGGGGATATTCTACAATGAGCAGTTCTTC. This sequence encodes CGGIFYNEQFF.

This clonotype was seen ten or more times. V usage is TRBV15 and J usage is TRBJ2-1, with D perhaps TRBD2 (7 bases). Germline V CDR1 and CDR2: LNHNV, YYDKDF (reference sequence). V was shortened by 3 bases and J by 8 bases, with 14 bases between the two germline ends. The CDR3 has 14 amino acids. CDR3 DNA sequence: TGTGCCACCAGCAGGGAGCAGGGGAGGGATGAGCAGTTCTTC. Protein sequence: CATSREQGRDEQFF.

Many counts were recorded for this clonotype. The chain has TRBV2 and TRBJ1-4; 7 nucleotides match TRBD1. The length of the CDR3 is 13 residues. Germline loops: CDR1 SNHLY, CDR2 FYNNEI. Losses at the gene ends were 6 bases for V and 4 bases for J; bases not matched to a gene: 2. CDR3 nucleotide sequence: TGTGCCAGCAGCCGGGACAGTAATGAAAAACTGTTTTTT. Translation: CASSRDSNEKLFF.

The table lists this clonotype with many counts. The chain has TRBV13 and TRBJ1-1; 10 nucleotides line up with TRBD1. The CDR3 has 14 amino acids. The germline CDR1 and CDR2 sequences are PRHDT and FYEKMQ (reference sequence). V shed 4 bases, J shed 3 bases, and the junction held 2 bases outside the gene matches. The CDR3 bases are TGTGCCAGCAGCTCCGGGACAGGGGACACTGAAGCTTTCTTT. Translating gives CASSSGTGDTEAFF.

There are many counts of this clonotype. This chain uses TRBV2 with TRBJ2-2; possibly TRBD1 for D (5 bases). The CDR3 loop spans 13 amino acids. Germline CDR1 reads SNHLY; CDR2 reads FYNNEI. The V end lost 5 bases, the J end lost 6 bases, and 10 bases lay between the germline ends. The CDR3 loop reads CASSSIGAGELFF. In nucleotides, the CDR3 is TGTGCCAGCAGTAGTATAGGGGCCGGGGAGCTGTTTTTT.

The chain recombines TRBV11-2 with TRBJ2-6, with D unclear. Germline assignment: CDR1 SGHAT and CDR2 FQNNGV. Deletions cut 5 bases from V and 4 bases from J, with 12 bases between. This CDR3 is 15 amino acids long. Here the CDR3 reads CASSLPPFGANVLTF. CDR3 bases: TGTGCCAGCAGCCTACCTCCCTTCGGGGCCAACGTCCTGACTTTC. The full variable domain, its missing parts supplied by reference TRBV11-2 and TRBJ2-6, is EAGVAQSPRYKIIEKRQSVAFWCNPISGHATLYWYQQILGQGPKLLIQFQNNGVVDDSQLPKDRFSAERLKGVDSTLKIQPAKLEDSAVYLCASSLPPFGANVLTFGAGSRLTVL.

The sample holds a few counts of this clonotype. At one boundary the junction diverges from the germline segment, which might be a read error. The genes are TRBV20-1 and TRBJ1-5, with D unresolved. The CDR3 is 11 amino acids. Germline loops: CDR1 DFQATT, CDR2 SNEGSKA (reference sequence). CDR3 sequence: CSVAGNQPQHF. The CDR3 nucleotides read TGTAGCGTCGCGGGCAATCAGCCCCAGCATTTT.

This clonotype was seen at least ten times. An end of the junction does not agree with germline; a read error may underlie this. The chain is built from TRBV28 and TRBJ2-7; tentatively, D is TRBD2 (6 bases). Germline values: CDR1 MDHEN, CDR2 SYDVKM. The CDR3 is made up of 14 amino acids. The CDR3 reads CASSRRGDSHEQYF. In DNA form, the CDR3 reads TGTGCCAGCAGTCGGAGGGGAGACTCCCACGAGCAGTACTTC. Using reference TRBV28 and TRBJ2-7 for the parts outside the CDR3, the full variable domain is DVKVTQSSRYLVKRTGEKVFLECVQDMDHENMFWYRQDPGLGLRLIYFSYDVKMKEKGDIPEGYSVSREKKERFSLILESASTNQTSMYLCASSRRGDSHEQYFGPGTRLTVT.

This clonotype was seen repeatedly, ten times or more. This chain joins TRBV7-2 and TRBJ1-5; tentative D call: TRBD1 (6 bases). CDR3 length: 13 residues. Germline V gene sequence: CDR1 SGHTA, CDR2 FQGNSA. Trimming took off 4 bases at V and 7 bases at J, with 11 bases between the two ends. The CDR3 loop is CASSYREGQPQHF. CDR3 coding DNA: TGTGCCAGCAGCTACAGGGAAGGCCAGCCCCAGCATTTT.

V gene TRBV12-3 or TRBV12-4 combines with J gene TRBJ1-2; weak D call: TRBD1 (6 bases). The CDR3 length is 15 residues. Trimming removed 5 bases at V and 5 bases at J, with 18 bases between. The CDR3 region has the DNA TGTGCCAGCAGTCCCCGCCGGGGGCGTGGGTATGGCTACACCTTC. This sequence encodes CASSPRRGRGYGYTF.

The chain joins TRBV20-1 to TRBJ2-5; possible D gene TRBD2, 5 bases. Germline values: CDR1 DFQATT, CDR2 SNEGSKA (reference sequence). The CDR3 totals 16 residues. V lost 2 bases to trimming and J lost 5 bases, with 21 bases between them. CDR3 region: CSARHTPGGPGETQYF. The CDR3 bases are TGCAGTGCTAGACATACCCCGGGCGGTCCGGGGGAGACCCAGTACTTC.

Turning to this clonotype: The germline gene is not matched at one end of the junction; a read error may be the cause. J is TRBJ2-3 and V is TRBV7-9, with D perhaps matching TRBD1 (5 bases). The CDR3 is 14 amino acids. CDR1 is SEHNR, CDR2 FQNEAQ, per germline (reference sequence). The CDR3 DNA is TGTGCCAGAAGCTCCAGCGACAGAACAGATACGCAGTATTTT. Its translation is CARSSSDRTDTQYF.

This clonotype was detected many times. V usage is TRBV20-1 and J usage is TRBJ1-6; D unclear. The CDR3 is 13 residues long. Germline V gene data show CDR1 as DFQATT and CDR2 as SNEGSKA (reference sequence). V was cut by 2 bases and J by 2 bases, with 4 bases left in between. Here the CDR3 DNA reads TGCAGTGCTAGAAACGCCTATAATTCACCCCTCCACTTT. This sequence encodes CSARNAYNSPLHF.

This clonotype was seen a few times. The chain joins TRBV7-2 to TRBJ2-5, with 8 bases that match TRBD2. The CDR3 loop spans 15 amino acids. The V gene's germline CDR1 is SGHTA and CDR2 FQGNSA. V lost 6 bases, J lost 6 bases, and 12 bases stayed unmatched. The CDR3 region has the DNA TGTGCCAGCAGTCTCGGGGGGGCGGATAAGAAGACCCAGTACTTC. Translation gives CASSLGGADKKTQYF.

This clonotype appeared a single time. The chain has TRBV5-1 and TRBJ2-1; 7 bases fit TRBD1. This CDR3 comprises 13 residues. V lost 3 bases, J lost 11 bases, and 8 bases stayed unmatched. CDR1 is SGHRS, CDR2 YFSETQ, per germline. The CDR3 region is CASSSIRGNKQFF. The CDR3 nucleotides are TGCGCCAGCAGCTCAATCAGGGGGAATAAGCAGTTCTTC.

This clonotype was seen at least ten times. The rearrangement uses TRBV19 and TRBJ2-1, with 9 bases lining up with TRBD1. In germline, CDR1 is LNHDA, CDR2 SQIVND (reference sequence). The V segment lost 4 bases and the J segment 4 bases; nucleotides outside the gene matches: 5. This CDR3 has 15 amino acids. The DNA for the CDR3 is TGTGCCAGTAGTACCAGACAGGGGGGTTACAATGAGCAGTTCTTC. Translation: CASSTRQGGYNEQFF.

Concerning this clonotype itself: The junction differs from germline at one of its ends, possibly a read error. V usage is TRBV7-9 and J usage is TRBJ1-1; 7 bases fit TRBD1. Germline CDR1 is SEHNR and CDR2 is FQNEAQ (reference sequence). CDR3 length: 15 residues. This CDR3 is CASATQTGLNAEAFF. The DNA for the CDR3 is TGTGCCAGTGCCACCCAGACAGGGTTGAACGCTGAAGCTTTCTTT.

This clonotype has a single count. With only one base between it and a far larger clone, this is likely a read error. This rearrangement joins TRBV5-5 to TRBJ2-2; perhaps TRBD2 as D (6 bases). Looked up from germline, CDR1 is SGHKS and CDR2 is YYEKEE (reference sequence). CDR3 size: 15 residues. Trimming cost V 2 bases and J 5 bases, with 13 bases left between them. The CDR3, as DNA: TGTGCCAGCAGCTTAGGCGGGGTTTCTACCGGGGAGCTGTTTTTT. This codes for CASSLGGVSTGELFF.

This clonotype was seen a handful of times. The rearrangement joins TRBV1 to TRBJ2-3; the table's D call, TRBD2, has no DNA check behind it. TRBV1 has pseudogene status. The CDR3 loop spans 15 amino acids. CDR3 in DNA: TGCACCAGCAGCCCACCGGGACTAGCGAGAGATACGCAGTATTTT. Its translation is CTSSPPGLARDTQYF.

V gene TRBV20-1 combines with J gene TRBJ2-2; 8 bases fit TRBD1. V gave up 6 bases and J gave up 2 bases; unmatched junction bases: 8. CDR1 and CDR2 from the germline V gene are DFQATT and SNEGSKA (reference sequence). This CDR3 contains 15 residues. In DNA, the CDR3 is TGCAGTGCCGTTCGGACAGGGACAAACACCGGGGAGCTGTTTTTT. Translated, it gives CSAVRTGTNTGELFF.

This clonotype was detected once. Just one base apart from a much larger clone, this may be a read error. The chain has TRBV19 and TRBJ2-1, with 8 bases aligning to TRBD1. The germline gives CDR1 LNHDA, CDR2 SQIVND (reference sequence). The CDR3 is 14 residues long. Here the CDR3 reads CASSAGGWYNERFF. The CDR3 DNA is TGTGCCAGTAGTGCAGGGGGCTGGTACAATGAGCGGTTCTTC.

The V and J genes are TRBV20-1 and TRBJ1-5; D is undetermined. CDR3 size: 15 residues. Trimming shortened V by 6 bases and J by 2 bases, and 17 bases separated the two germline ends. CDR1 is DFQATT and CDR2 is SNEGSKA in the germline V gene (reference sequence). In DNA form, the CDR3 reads TGCAGTGCCCTGGAAGCCGGACGGGGCAATCAGCCCCAGCATTTT. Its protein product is CSALEAGRGNQPQHF.

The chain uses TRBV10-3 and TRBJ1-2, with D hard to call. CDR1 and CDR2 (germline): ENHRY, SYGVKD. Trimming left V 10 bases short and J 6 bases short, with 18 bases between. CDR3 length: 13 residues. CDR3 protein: CATSGSPGHGYTF. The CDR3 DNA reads TGTGCCACCTCCGGGTCTCCCGGGCATGGCTACACCTTC.

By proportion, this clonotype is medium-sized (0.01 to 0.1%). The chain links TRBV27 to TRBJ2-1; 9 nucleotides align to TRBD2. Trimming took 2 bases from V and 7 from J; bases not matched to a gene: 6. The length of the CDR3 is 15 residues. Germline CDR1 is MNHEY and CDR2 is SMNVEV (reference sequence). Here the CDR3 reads CASSLGAGGPNEQFF. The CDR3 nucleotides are TGTGCCAGCAGTTTAGGGGCGGGGGGGCCGAATGAGCAGTTCTTC.

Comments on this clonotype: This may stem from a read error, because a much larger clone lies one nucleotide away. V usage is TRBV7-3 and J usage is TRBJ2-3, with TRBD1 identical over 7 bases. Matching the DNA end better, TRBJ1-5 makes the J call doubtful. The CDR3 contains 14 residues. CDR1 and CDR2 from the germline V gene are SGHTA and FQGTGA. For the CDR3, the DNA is TGTGCCAGCAGCTTAATATCGGGGACAGATACGCAGCATTTT. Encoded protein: CASSLISGTDTQHF.

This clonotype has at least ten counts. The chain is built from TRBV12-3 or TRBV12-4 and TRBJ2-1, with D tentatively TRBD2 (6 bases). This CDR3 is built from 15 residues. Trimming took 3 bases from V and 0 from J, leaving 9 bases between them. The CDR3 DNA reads TGTGCCAGCAGTTTTGGGGGGAGCTCCTACAATGAGCAGTTCTTC. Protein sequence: CASSFGGSSYNEQFF.

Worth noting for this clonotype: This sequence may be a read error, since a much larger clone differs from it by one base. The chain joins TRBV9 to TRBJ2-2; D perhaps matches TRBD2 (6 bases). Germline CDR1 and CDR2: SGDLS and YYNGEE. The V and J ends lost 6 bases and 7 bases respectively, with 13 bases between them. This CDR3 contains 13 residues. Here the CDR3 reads CASNEGSGGELFF. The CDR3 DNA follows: TGTGCCAGCAACGAGGGTAGCGGCGGGGAGCTGTTTTTT.

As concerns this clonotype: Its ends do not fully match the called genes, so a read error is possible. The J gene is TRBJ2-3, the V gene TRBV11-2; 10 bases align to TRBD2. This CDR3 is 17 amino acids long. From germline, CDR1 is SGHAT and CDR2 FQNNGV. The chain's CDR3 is CASSLGILAGEEDTQYF. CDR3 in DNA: TGCGCCAGCAGCTTAGGCATTCTAGCGGGGGAGGAAGATACGCAGTATTTT.

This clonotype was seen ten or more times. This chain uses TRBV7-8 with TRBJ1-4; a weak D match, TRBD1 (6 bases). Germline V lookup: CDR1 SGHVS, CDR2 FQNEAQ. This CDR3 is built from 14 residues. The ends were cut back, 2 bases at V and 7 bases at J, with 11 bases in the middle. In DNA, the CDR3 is TGTGCCAGCAGCTTACACAGGGTGGGTGAAAAACTGTTTTTT. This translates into CASSLHRVGEKLFF.

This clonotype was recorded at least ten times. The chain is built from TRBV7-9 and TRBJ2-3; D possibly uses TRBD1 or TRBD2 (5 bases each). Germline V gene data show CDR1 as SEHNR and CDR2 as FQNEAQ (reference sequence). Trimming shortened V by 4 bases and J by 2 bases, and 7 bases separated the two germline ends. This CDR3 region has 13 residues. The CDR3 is CASSWDPTDTQYF. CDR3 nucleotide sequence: TGTGCCAGCAGCTGGGACCCCACAGATACGCAGTATTTT.

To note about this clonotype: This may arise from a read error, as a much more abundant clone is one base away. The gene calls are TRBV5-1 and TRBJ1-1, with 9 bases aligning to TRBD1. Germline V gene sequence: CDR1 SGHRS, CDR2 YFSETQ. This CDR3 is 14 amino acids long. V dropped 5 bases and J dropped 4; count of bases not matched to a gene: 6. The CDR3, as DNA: TGCGCCAGCAGTGAAGACAGGGGGATCACTGAAGCTTTCTTT. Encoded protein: CASSEDRGITEAFF. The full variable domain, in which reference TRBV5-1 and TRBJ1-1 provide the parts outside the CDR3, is KAGVTQTPRYLIKTRGQQVTLSCSPISGHRSVSWYQQTPGQGLQFLFEYFSETQRNKGNFPGRFSGRQFSNSRSEMNVSTLELGDSALYLCASSEDRGITEAFFGQGTRLTVV.